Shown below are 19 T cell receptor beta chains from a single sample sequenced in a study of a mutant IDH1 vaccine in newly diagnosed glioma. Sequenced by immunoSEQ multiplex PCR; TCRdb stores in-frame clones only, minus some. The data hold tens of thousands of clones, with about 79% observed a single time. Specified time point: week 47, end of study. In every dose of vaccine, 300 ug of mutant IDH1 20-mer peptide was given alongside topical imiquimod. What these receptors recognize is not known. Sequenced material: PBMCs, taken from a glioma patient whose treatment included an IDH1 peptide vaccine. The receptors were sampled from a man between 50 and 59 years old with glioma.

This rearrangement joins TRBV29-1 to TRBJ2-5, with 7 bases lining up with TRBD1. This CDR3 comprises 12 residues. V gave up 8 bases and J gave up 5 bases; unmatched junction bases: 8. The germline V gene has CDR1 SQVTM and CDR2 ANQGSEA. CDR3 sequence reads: CSYFRGPETQYF. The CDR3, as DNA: TGCAGCTACTTTAGGGGGCCGGAGACCCAGTACTTC.

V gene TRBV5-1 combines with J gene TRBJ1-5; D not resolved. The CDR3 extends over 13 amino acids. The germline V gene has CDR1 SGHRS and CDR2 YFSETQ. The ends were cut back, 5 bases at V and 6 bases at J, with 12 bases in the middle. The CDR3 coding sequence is TGCGCCAGCAGTGAGGGTCCGGGTCAGCCCCAGCATTTT. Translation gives CASSEGPGQPQHF.

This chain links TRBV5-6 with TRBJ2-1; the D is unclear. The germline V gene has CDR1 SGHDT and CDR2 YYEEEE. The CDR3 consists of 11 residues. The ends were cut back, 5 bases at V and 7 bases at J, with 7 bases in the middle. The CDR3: CASRFMNEQFF. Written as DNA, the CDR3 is TGTGCCAGCAGGTTTATGAATGAGCAGTTCTTC.

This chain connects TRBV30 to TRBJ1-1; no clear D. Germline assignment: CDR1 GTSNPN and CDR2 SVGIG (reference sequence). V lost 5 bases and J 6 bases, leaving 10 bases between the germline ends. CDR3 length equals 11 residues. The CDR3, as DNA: TGTGCCTGGGAATTTGGAGCTGAAGCTTTCTTT. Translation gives CAWEFGAEAFF.

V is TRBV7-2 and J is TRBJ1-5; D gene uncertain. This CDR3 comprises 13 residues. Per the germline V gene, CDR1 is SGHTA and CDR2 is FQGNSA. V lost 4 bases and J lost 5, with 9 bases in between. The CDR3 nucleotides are TGTGCCAGCAGCTCTCGGATGTATCAGCCCCAGCATTTT. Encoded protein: CASSSRMYQPQHF.

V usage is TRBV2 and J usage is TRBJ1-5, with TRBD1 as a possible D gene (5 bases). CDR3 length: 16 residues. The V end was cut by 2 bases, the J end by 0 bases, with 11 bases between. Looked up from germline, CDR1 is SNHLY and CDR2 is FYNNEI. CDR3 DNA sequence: TGTGCCAGCAGTGAAAGGGGCGCATATAGCAATCAGCCCCAGCATTTT. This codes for CASSERGAYSNQPQHF. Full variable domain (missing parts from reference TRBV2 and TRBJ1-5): EPEVTQTPSHQVTQMGQEVILRCVPISNHLYFYWYRQILGQKVEFLVSFYNNEISEKSEIFDDQFSVERPDGSNFTLKIRSTKLEDSAMYFCASSERGAYSNQPQHFGDGTRLSIL.

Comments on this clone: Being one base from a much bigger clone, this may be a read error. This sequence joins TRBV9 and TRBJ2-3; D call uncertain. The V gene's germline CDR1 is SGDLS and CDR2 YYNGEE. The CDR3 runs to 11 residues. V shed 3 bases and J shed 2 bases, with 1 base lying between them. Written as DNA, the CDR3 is TGTGCCAGCAGCGACACAGATACGCAGTATTTT. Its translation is CASSDTDTQYF.

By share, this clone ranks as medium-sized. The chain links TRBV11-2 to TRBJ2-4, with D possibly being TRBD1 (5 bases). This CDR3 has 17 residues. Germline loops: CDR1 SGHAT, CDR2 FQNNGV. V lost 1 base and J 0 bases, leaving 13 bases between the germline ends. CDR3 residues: CASSLGGRSEAKNIQYF. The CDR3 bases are TGTGCCAGCAGCTTAGGGGGCAGATCAGAAGCCAAAAACATTCAGTACTTC.

DNA for the CDR3: TGTGCCAGCAGCTTAGAGGGTCCGGTGGATACGCAGTATTTT. Translating it yields CASSLEGPVDTQYF. The J gene is TRBJ2-3, the V gene TRBV7-2; no firm D call. The germline CDR1 and CDR2 sequences are SGHTA and FQGNSA. V gave up 1 base and J gave up 6 bases, with 11 bases separating them. CDR3 length: 14 residues.

In DNA, the CDR3 is TGTGCCAGCAGCGAACGGGGGTCTGGAAACACCATATATTTT. Its translation: CASSERGSGNTIYF. This chain connects TRBV13 to TRBJ1-3; perhaps TRBD1 as D (5 bases). Germline V gives CDR1 PRHDT, CDR2 FYEKMQ (reference sequence). Deletions cut 5 bases from V and 1 base from J, with 9 bases between. The length of the CDR3 is 14 residues.

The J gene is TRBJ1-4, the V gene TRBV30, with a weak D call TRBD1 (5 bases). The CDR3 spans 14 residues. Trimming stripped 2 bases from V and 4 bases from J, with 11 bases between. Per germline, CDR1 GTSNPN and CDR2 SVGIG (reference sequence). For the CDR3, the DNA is TGTGCCTGGAGTCCGACAGCAATTAATGAAAAACTGTTTTTT. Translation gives CAWSPTAINEKLFF.

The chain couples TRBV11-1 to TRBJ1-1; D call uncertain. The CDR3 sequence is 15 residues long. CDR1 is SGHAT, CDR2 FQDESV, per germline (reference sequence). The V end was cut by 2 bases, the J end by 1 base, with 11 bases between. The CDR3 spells CASSLTGRSNTEAFF. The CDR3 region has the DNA TGTGCCAGCAGCTTAACCGGGCGTTCGAACACTGAAGCTTTCTTT.

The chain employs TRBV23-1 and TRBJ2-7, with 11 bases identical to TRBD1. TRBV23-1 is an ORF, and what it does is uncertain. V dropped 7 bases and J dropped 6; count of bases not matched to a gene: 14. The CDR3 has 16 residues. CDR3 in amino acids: CASIAASGTGGCEQYF. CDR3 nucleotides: TGCGCCAGCATCGCGGCCTCCGGGACAGGGGGTTGCGAGCAGTACTTC.

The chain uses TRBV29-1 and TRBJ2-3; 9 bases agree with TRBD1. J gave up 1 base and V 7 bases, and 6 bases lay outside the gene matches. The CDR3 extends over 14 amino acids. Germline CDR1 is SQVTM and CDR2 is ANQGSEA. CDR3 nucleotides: TGCAGCGCAGACCGACAGGGGGGCACAGATACGCAGTATTTT. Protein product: CSADRQGGTDTQYF.

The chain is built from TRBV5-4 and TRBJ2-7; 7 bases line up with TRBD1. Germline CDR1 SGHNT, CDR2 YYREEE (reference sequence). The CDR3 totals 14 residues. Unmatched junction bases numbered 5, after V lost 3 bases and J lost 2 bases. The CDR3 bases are TGTGCCAGCAGCTCGGCTGACAGGGCCTACGAGCAGTACTTC. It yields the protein CASSSADRAYEQYF. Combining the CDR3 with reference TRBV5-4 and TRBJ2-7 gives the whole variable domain ETGVTQSPTHLIKTRGQQVTLRCSSQSGHNTVSWYQQALGQGPQFIFQYYREEENGRGNFPPRFSGLQFPNYSSELNVNALELDDSALYLCASSSADRAYEQYFGPGTRLTVT.

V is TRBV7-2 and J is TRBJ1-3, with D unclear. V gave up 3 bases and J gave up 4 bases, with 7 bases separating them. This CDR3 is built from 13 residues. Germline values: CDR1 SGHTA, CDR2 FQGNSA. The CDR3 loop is CASSLSQGNTIYF. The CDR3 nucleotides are TGTGCCAGCAGCTTGTCACAGGGAAACACCATATATTTT.

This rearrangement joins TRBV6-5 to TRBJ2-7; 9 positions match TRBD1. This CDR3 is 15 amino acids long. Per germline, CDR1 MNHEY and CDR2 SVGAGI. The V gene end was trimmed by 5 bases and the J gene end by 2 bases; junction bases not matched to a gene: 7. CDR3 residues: CASSRSGDRAYEQYF. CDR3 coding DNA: TGTGCCAGCAGTCGATCTGGGGACAGGGCCTACGAGCAGTACTTC.

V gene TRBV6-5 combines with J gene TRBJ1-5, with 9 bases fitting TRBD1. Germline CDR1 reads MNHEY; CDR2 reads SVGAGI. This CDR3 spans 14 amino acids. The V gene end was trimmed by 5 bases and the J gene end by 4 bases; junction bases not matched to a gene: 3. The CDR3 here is CASSRDRANQPQHF. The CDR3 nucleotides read TGTGCCAGCAGTCGGGACAGGGCTAATCAGCCCCAGCATTTT.

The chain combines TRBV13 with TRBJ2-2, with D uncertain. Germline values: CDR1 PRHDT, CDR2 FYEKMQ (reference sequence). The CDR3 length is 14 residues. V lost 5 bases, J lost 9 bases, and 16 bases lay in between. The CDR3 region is CASSLETGGRELFF. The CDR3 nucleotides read TGTGCCAGCAGCCTAGAGACGGGTGGTCGGGAGCTGTTTTTT.